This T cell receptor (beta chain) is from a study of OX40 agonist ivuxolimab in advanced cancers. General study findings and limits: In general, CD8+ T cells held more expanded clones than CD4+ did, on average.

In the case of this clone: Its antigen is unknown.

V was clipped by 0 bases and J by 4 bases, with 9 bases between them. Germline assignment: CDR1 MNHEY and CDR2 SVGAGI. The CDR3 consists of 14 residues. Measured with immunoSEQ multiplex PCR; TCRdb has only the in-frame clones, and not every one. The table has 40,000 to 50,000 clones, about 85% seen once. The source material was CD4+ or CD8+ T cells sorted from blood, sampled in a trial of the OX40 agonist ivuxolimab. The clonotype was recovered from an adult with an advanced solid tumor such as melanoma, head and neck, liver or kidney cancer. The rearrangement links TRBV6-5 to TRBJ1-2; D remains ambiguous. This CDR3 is CASSYSSPSYGYTF. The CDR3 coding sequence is TGTGCCAGCAGTTACTCGTCCCCTTCCTATGGCTACACCTTC.